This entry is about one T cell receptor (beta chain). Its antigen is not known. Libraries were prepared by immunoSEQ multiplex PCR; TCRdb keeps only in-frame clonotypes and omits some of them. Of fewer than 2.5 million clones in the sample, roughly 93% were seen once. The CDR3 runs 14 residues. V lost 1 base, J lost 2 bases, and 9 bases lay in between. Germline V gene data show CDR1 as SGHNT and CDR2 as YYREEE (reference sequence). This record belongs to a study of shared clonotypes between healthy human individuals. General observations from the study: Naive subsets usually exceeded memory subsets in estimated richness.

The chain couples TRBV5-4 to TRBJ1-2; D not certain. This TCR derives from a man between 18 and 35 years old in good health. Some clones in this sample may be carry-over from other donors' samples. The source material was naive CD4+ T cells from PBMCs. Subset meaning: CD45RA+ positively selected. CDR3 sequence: CASSLFSANYGYTF. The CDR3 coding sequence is TGTGCCAGCAGCTTGTTTTCAGCGAACTATGGCTACACCTTC. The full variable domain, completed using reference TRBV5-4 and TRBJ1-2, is ETGVTQSPTHLIKTRGQQVTLRCSSQSGHNTVSWYQQALGQGPQFIFQYYREEENGRGNFPPRFSGLQFPNYSSELNVNALELDDSALYLCASSLFSANYGYTFGSGTRLTVV.